A selection of T cell receptor beta chains follows, all from one sample in a study of T-cell reconstitution after alpha-beta-depleted transplantation in children. In TCRdb, the PCR reads were re-called with MiXCR into one record per CDR3 protein. The table includes under 300,000 distinct CDR3 sequences, 11% detected once. The sequenced sample was peripheral blood, obtained 180 days after TCRalphabeta/CD19-depleted stem cell transplant. The receptors come from a male patient under 10 years old who had a stem cell transplant for chronic granulomatous disease, so the T cells may come from the graft donor. CDR3s include the opening cysteine and the closing phenylalanine or tryptophan. Fields, in order: D gene, clone size, J gene, V gene, CDR3 protein, CDR3 DNA. D genes are given only for firm matches. Not every row has a clone size; where given, it reads once, few, many or a size class.

TRBD2,many,TRBJ2-4,TRBV6-4,CASSDPQREGLNIQYF,TGTGCCAGCAGTGACCCACAGCGGGAGGGCCTAAACATTCAGTACTTC
TRBD1,many,TRBJ2-7,TRBV7-2,CASSPIQGAGRYEQYF,TGTGCCAGCAGTCCGATCCAGGGGGCCGGGCGTTACGAGCAGTACTTC
-,many,TRBJ2-5,TRBV12-3/TRBV12-4,CASSFWVETQYF,TGTGCCAGCAGTTTTTGGGTCGAGACCCAGTACTTC
-,many,TRBJ2-7,TRBV6-5,CASSYRGVGYEQYF,TGTGCCAGCAGTTACAGAGGGGTGGGCTACGAGCAGTACTTC
-,many,TRBJ2-5,TRBV18,CASSPYSGNQETQYF,TGTGCCAGCTCACCCTATAGCGGAAACCAAGAGACCCAGTACTTC
TRBD2,few,TRBJ2-1,TRBV7-2,CASSLIREGGHEQFF,TGTGCCAGCAGCTTAATCCGGGAGGGAGGTCATGAGCAGTTCTTC
-,-,TRBJ2-7,TRBV11-2,CASSRPRLEQYF,TGTGCCAGCAGCCGCCCTAGGCTAGAGCAGTACTTC
-,many,TRBJ2-1,TRBV27,CASSLREYNEQFF,TGTGCCAGCAGCTTACGCGAATACAATGAGCAGTTCTTC
-,many,TRBJ2-2,TRBV27,CASSLLAGNTGELFF,TGCGCCAGCAGCTTGCTGGCAGGCAACACCGGGGAGCTGTTTTTT
-,many,TRBJ2-4,TRBV11-2,CASSPLFQPAPPRGNIQYF,TGTGCCAGCAGCCCGCTCTTTCAGCCAGCCCCTCCGAGGGGAAACATTCAGTACTTC
-,few,TRBJ2-7,TRBV12-3/TRBV12-4,CASGLVYEQYF,TGTGCCAGCGGATTGGTCTACGAGCAGTACTTC
-,many,TRBJ1-2,TRBV7-9,CASSLVDSFYGYTF,TGTGCCAGCAGCTTGGTGGACAGTTTCTATGGCTACACCTTC
-,many,TRBJ1-3,TRBV20-1,CSARFGNTIYF,TGCAGTGCTAGATTTGGAAACACCATATATTTT
-,many,TRBJ2-6,TRBV27,CASSFRLANVLTF,TGTGCCAGCAGTTTTCGCCTCGCCAACGTCCTGACTTTC
TRBD2,many,TRBJ2-4,TRBV25-1,CASSEAGEAKNIQYF,TGTGCCAGCAGTGAGGCGGGAGAGGCCAAAAACATTCAGTACTTC
TRBD2,many,TRBJ2-1,TRBV7-9,CASSPRTSGGNNEQFF,TGTGCCAGCAGCCCCCGGACTAGCGGGGGGAACAATGAGCAGTTCTTC
TRBD2,many,TRBJ2-7,TRBV28,CASRTSGESSYEQYF,TGTGCCAGCAGGACTAGCGGGGAGAGCTCCTACGAGCAGTACTTC
-,few,TRBJ1-2,TRBV18,CASSPPTGYYGYTF,TGTGCCAGCTCACCACCGACGGGTTACTATGGCTACACCTTC
TRBD1,many,TRBJ1-6,TRBV28,CASSLPGQRLNSPLHF,TGTGCCAGCAGTCTCCCGGGACAGCGGCTTAATTCACCCCTCCACTTT
TRBD1,many,TRBJ2-1,TRBV5-1,CASSLAQGWNNEQFF,TGCGCCAGCAGCTTGGCACAGGGGTGGAACAATGAGCAGTTCTTC
-,many,TRBJ2-3,TRBV10-2,CASSLLAEDTQYF,TGCGCCAGCAGTCTGCTAGCTGAAGATACGCAGTATTTT
-,many,TRBJ1-1,TRBV28,CASSFYKKYMNTEAFF,TGTGCCAGCAGTTTCTATAAAAAGTATATGAACACTGAAGCTTTCTTT
TRBD1,many,TRBJ2-7,TRBV5-1,CASSPGGPSSYEQYF,TGCGCCAGCAGCCCAGGGGGACCGAGCTCCTACGAGCAGTACTTC
-,many,TRBJ1-2,TRBV12-3/TRBV12-4,CASSRQVYGYTF,TGTGCCAGCAGCCGACAGGTCTATGGCTACACCTTC
-,medium-sized,TRBJ2-1,TRBV20-1,CSARGLAGPGTEQFF,TGCAGTGCTAGAGGGCTTGCGGGACCAGGTACGGAGCAGTTCTTC
-,many,TRBJ2-5,TRBV18,CASSPAVETQYF,TGTGCCAGCTCACCAGCCGTCGAGACCCAGTACTTC
-,many,TRBJ2-5,TRBV27,CASKPQGRGWETQYF,TGTGCCAGCAAGCCCCAGGGCCGGGGGTGGGAGACCCAGTACTTC
-,many,TRBJ2-2,TRBV15,CATNTGTEDTGELFF,TGTGCCACCAATACAGGGACCGAGGACACCGGGGAGCTGTTTTTT
-,many,TRBJ1-2,TRBV29-1,CSVRTVTANYGYTF,TGCAGCGTTCGGACAGTTACAGCTAACTATGGCTACACCTTC
-,-,TRBJ2-5,TRBV19,CASSETIQETQYF,TGTGCCAGTAGTGAAACAATTCAAGAGACCCAGTACTTC
TRBD1,many,TRBJ2-4,TRBV29-1,CSVGTGAKNIQYF,TGCAGCGTTGGCACAGGGGCTAAAAACATTCAGTACTTC
-,many,TRBJ2-3,TRBV30,CAWSSSGVVTQYF,TGTGCCTGGTCTTCTTCTGGGGTTGTTACGCAGTATTTT
TRBD1,many,TRBJ1-2,TRBV5-1,CASSWRQGYGYTF,TGCGCCAGCAGCTGGCGACAGGGCTATGGCTACACCTTC